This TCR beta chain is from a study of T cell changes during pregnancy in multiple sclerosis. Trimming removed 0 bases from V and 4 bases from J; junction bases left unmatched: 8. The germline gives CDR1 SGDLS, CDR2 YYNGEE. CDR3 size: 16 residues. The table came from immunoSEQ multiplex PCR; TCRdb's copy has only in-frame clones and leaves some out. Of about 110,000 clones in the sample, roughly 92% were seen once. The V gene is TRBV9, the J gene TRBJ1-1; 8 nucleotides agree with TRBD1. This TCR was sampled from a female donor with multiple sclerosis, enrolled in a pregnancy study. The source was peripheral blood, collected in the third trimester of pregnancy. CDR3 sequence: CASSVGGQAEGTEAFF. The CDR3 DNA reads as TGTGCCAGCAGCGTAGGGGGACAGGCAGAGGGCACTGAAGCTTTCTTT.